This section outlines one TCR beta chain sequence together with its context. This receptor's antigen is unknown. Nothing much larger sits one base from this clone, and base qualities are not available. CDR1 and CDR2, looked up from the germline V gene, are MNHEY and SVGAGI. Measured from the cysteine to the phenylalanine, the CDR3 is 15 residues long. Kept here is only the CDR3 DNA, which spans 45 bases and is read in frame from base 1. V loses 2 bases, J loses 2 bases, and the germline ends lie 13 bases apart. Using the deep immunoSEQ assay, multiplex PCR amplified TCR CDR3 regions from genomic DNA. For each cell subset, the extracted genomic DNA was distributed evenly across all wells of several immunoSEQ 96-well plates, and each plate served as one replicate. For sorted subsets, roughly 200 ng of genomic DNA, equivalent to roughly 30,000 T cell genomes, went into each replicate PCR. The purified libraries were quantified using a Qubit 3.0 fluorometer, sized with a Bioanalyzer 2100, and then quantified again using the KAPA Library Quantification kit. Every immunoSEQ 96-well plate was sequenced on a separate single-read 150-cycle Illumina NextSeq 550 flow cell. In the paper's pipeline: The immunoSEQ output contained only junctional sequences without quality scores, so filtering could not match that applied to full-length reads. Sequences were annotated with PyIR, a Python wrapper for IgBLAST v1.9, and V/J genes and CDR3 were assigned using IMGT germline references. Reads were filtered out if the reads had weak V/J assignments (E-value above 1e-6), no CDR3, stop codons, out-of-frame junctions, or ambiguous translated residues. V3J clonotypes were defined by identical inferred V gene, J gene, and CDR3 amino acid sequence. The percentage overlap between two repertoires was calculated by dividing the number of shared unique clonotypes by the size of the smaller repertoire. Richness of each repertoire was evaluated using RTK rarefaction, the Chao1 estimator, and Recon v2.1 estimates of unobserved clonotypes. Generation probabilities for all TCRbeta clonotypes obtained by the gDNA method from several donors were computed using OLGA. Drawn from immuneACCESS, this table holds only the in-frame rearrangements with V and J called that TCRdb kept. Clones are partly lost; checked studies trace under half to an unresolved V gene and leave the rest unexplained. From that table come the V and J calls and clone size; the DNA was used to work out D and trimming. The table for this sample lists 950,000 to 1,100,000 clones; more than 60% of them were counted only once. The top ten constitute about 1.5% of the sample.

This record belongs to a study of shared clonotypes between healthy human individuals (dated by TCRdb to 2018 to 2021). Broadly, across the study: A couple of women and three men aged 18 to 49 years were included in the cohort. For each donor, three plates each were used for CD4 naive and CD4 memory, two plates were used for CD8 naive, and one plate was used for CD8 memory. The study deeply sequenced blood TCR repertoires of several healthy adults to estimate repertoire size and the extent of clonotype sharing between individuals. To increase sequencing depth and limit assay-specific biases, different laboratories used diverse techniques to prepare libraries and sequence TCR repertoires. Per donor, leukapheresis produced somewhere between about 0.94 and 9 billion PBMCs.

Broad study findings and their caveats: Because the study included only a small number of donors, the genetic and exposure-history diversity represented was limited. Sampling was limited to blood, and TCR repertoires in tissue likely differ from TCR repertoires in blood. Even with the large sequencing depth, rarefaction of the sorted-subset datasets indicated that sequencing was incomplete. Approximately 5% of naive CD4, 3.5% of naive CD8, roughly 2.5% of memory CD4, and about 0.4% of memory CD8 clonotypes were shared across a few donors. Naive subsets generally had larger estimated clonotype richness than memory subsets. Pairwise subsampling led to the expectation that sequencing depth would affect the degree of clonotype sharing among donors. Clonotypes shared by all four sorted-subset donors showed higher generation probabilities than non-shared clonotypes.

Healthy HIV-negative adults with no recently reported acute infections or vaccinations were included as donors. All donors were Caucasian adults living in Nashville, Tennessee, USA. CD4+ T cells were enriched by magnetic negative selection; naive cells were then positively selected on CD45RA, and the negative fraction formed the memory subset. After blood collection by leukapheresis, PBMCs were isolated using Ficoll-Histopaque density gradient centrifugation and then cryopreserved in the vapor phase of liquid nitrogen. Purity and quantity of every magnetically sorted T cell population were checked by analytical flow cytometry. Genomic DNA was isolated from every sorted fraction and measured by UV absorbance on a Nanodrop 2000c.

In this chain, TRBV6-5 is recombined with TRBJ2-7; the D segment could be TRBD1, given 6 matching bases. Sequenced: memory CD4+ T cells sorted from blood. In the paper's terms, the cell subset or site label means: CD45RA-negative fraction. This receptor was identified in a man aged 18 to 29 in good health. CDR3 sequence: CASSYGAKGAYEQYF. The DNA sequence follows: TGTGCCAGCAGTTACGGGGCAAAGGGGGCCTACGAGCAGTACTTC.